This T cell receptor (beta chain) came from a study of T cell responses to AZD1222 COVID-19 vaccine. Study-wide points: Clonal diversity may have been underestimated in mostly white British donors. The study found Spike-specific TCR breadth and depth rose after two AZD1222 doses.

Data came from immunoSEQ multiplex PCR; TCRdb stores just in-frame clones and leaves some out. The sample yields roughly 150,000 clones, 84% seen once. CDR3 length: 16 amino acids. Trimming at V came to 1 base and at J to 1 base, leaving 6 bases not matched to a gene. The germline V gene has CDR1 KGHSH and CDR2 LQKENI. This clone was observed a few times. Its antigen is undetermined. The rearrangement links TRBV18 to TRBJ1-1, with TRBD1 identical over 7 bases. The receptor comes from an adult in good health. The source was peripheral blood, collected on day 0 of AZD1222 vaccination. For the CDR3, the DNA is TGTGCCAGCTCACCACTTCCGGGACAGAAGAACACTGAAGCTTTCTTT. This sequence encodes CASSPLPGQKNTEAFF.